This T cell receptor (beta chain) appears in the sequencing data of a study of blood T cell repertoires in COVID-19. Study-level information: Some COVID-19 samples were acute and others convalescent; all came from the United States, Italy and Spain. T cells, B-cell-depleted T cells, or PBMCs provided the cDNA or gDNA that served as material.

Trimming pared 4 bases from V and 0 bases from J, leaving 21 bases between. The CDR3 is made up of 18 amino acids. Germline V gives CDR1 LGHDT, CDR2 YNNKEL (reference sequence). Per the authors' pipeline: Reference gene primer amplification in the assay estimated nucleated cell counts. Sequencing was performed with immunoSEQ multiplex PCR; in TCRdb, only in-frame clones are kept and a portion is missing. D and trimming come from the DNA, and the V and J calls and clone size come from that table. The table includes 95,000 to 100,000 clones, roughly 84% detected once. The clonotype originates from a woman aged 55 to 70 with acute or convalescent COVID-19. J is TRBJ1-1 and V is TRBV3-1 (or the pseudogene TRBV3-2); no firm D call. The sample was peripheral blood. For the CDR3, the DNA is TGTGCCAGCAGCCGCCTAACGAGGCCAGCATTTATGAACACTGAAGCTTTCTTT. This encodes CASSRLTRPAFMNTEAFF.